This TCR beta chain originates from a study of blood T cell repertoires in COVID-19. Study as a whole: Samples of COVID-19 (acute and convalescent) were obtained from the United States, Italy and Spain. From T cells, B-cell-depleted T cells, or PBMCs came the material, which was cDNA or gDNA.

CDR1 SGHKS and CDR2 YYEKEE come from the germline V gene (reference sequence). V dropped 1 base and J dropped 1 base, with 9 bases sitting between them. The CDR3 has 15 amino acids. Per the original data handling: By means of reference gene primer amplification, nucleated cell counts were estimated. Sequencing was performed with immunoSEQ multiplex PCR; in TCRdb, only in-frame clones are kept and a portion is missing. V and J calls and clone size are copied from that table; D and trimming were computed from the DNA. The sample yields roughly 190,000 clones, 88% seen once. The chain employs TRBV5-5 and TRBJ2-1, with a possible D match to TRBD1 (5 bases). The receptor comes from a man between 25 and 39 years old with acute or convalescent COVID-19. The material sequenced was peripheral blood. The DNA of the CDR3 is TGTGCCAGCAGCTTGTCAGGGCCGTCCTACAATGAGCAGTTCTTC. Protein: CASSLSGPSYNEQFF.